This T cell receptor (beta chain) was sequenced in a study of blood T cell repertoires in COVID-19. At the level of the study: From the United States, Italy and Spain came samples of acute and convalescent COVID-19.

The assay was immunoSEQ multiplex PCR, and TCRdb's table has in-frame clones only and misses some. The data show about 42,000 clones, 88% seen once. V lost 6 bases and J lost 1, with 13 bases in between. The CDR3 consists of 15 residues. Germline V lookup: CDR1 LNHDA, CDR2 SQIVND (reference sequence). The rearrangement uses TRBV19 and TRBJ1-3, with D possibly being TRBD1 (6 bases). The material sequenced was peripheral blood. The receptor comes from a human donor in a cohort sampled during active COVID-19. This CDR3 is CASRTHGQSGNTIYF. Here the CDR3 DNA reads TGTGCCAGTAGGACCCATGGACAGTCTGGAAACACCATATATTTT. Full variable domain (remainder filled in from reference TRBV19 and TRBJ1-3): DGGITQSPKYLFRKEGQNVTLSCEQNLNHDAMYWYRQDPGQGLRLIYYSQIVNDFQKGDIAEGYSVSREKKESFPLTVTSAQKNPTAFYLCASRTHGQSGNTIYFGEGSWLTVV.